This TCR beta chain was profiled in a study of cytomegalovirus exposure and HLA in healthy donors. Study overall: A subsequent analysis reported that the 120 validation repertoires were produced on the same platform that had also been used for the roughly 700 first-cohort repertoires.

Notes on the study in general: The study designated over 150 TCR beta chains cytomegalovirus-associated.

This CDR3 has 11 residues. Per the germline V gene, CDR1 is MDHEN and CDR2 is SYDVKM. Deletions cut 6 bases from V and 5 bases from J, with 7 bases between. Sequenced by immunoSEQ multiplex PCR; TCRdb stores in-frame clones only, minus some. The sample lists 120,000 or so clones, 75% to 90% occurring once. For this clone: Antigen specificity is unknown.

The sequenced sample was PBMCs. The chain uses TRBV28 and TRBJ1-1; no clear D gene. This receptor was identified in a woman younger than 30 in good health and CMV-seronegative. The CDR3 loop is CASRYQTEAFF. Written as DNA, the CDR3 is TGTGCCAGCAGATACCAGACTGAAGCTTTCTTT.